This T cell receptor (beta chain) was documented in a study of blood T cell repertoires in COVID-19. Background on the study: T cells, B-cell-depleted T cells, or PBMCs provided the cDNA or gDNA that served as material.

Only in-frame clones appear in the TCRdb table, and some are missing; sequencing was by immunoSEQ multiplex PCR. The sample consists of 300,000 to 500,000 clones, roughly 90% of them appearing once. The CDR3 sequence is 15 residues long. CDR1 and CDR2 from the germline V gene are SGHRS and YFSETQ. The V gene lost 5 bases and the J gene lost 4 bases, with 17 bases spanning the gap. The origin of this receptor is a woman in her twenties or thirties with acute COVID-19. The chain uses TRBV5-1 and TRBJ2-3; a possible D gene is TRBD2 (5 bases). Sequencing used PBMCs or T cells enriched from blood (not recorded which). The CDR3 reads CASREASGWADTQYF. The DNA for the CDR3 is TGCGCCAGCAGGGAGGCCTCCGGGTGGGCAGATACGCAGTATTTT.